Each of the 16 T cell receptor beta chains below was sequenced from the same sample in a study of radiation and T cells in renal cell carcinoma. Sample time point: blood 2 weeks post-SBRT. The treatment here: 15 Gy SBRT to primary tumor, nephrectomy 4 weeks later. Clones were sequenced by immunoSEQ multiplex PCR, and TCRdb holds only the in-frame ones, with some missing. Of 120,000 or so clones detected, roughly four fifths appear once; the ten largest clones hold 5% to 6.5%. The material was blood, obtained from a patient whose treatment included radiotherapy and nephrectomy. All receptors come from a man in his forties or fifties with renal cell carcinoma.

The rearrangement joins TRBV7-6 to TRBJ1-3, with 7 bases matching TRBD1. The V and J ends lost 0 bases and 0 bases, in that order; junction bases with no gene match: 5. Germline assignment: CDR1 SGHVS and CDR2 FNYEAQ. The CDR3 totals 17 residues. CDR3 in DNA: TGTGCCAGCAGCTTAGCCCCGGACAGGAACTCTGGAAACACCATATATTTT. Translated: CASSLAPDRNSGNTIYF.

The J gene is TRBJ2-7, the V gene TRBV6-5, with D uncertain. The CDR3 totals 16 residues. CDR1 and CDR2 from the germline V gene are MNHEY and SVGAGI. V gave up 0 bases and J gave up 1 base, with 13 bases separating them. CDR3 amino acids: CASSYSKFGRSYEQYF. CDR3 bases: TGTGCCAGCAGTTACTCGAAGTTCGGAAGGTCCTACGAGCAGTACTTC.

The rearrangement links TRBV27 to TRBJ1-1, with D tentatively TRBD1 (6 bases). Trimming stripped 7 bases from V and 1 base from J, with 28 bases between. CDR1 MNHEY and CDR2 SMNVEV come from the germline V gene (reference sequence). The CDR3 runs to 19 residues. CDR3 nucleotides: TGTGCCAGCACTCCGCCGGGACAAACGCCGGGGATACCGAACACTGAAGCTTTCTTT. The encoded protein is CASTPPGQTPGIPNTEAFF.

This sequence joins TRBV2 and TRBJ2-2; D gene unclear. Germline CDR1 reads SNHLY; CDR2 reads FYNNEI. Trimming left V 5 bases short and J 2 bases short, with 12 bases between. The length of the CDR3 is 15 residues. The CDR3 nucleotides read TGTGCCAGCAGTTTTGACGGGTTAAACACCGGGGAGCTGTTTTTT. Translating it yields CASSFDGLNTGELFF.

The chain combines TRBV6-5 with TRBJ1-3; D is possibly TRBD1 (5 bases). Germline-derived CDR1 and CDR2 are MNHEY and SVGAGI. Trimming shortened V by 5 bases and J by 0 bases, and 11 bases separated the two germline ends. The CDR3 has 15 residues. The CDR3 spells CASSRTGSSGNTIYF. CDR3 coding DNA: TGTGCCAGCAGTCGTACAGGAAGCTCTGGAAACACCATATATTTT.

This clone was counted between two and nine times. V usage is TRBV11-2 and J usage is TRBJ2-7, with 7 bases fitting TRBD1. After removal of 5 bases from V and 12 bases from J, the junction contained 19 bases not matched to a gene. This CDR3 has 15 amino acids. CDR1 and CDR2 from the germline V gene are SGHAT and FQNNGV. CDR3 in amino acids: CASSGTGTAYSLGYF. The CDR3 nucleotides read TGTGCCAGCAGCGGTACCGGGACAGCATACTCTTTGGGGTACTTC.

The chain has TRBV6-7 and TRBJ1-4, with unresolved D. TRBV6-7 is an ORF; its function is uncertain. Trimming took 6 bases from V and 6 from J, leaving 17 bases between them. The CDR3 loop spans 15 amino acids. In DNA form, the CDR3 reads TGTGCCAGCAGACCGTTGGGTGATGGGGATGAAAAACTGTTTTTT. It specifies CASRPLGDGDEKLFF.

The rearrangement joins TRBV30 to TRBJ1-1; TRBD1 matches 7 bases. This CDR3 is 15 amino acids long. V shed 2 bases and J 1 base; nucleotides not matched to a gene: 7. Per the germline V gene, CDR1 is GTSNPN and CDR2 is SVGIG (reference sequence). CDR3 DNA: TGTGCCTGGAGTCATGGAGACAGGGAGAACACTGAAGCTTTCTTT. It codes for CAWSHGDRENTEAFF.

This clone was observed a few times. This rearrangement joins TRBV30 to TRBJ2-3; TRBD2 matches 14 bases. CDR3 length equals 16 residues. Germline-derived CDR1 and CDR2 are GTSNPN and SVGIG (reference sequence). After removal of 3 bases from V and 3 bases from J, the junction contained 5 bases not matched to a gene. The CDR3 region is CAWRGGLAGATDTQYF. In DNA, the CDR3 is TGTGCCTGGAGGGGGGGACTAGCGGGAGCGACAGATACGCAGTATTTT.

This clone was seen at least ten times. The chain couples TRBV11-2 to TRBJ2-3; 7 bases are a match to TRBD1. This CDR3 has 12 amino acids. Germline V gene lookup returns CDR1 SGHAT and CDR2 FQNNGV. The J segment lost 11 bases and the V segment lost 3 bases, leaving 5 bases of the junction unmatched. CDR3 coding DNA: TGTGCCAGCAGCTTCCGGACAGGAGAGCAGTATTTT. It translates to CASSFRTGEQYF.

The V call is TRBV28, the J call TRBJ2-2, with D possibly TRBD2 on 6 matching bases. Trimming removed 7 bases at V and 3 bases at J, with 18 bases between. The CDR3 runs 16 residues. The germline V gene encodes CDR1 MDHEN and CDR2 SYDVKM. The CDR3 sequence is CASNPLRGTDTGELFF. In DNA form, the CDR3 reads TGTGCCAGCAACCCCCTTCGGGGGACCGACACCGGGGAGCTGTTTTTT.

The J gene is TRBJ2-7, the V gene TRBV5-1, with no clear D. Trimming removed 4 bases at V and 1 base at J, with 6 bases between. The CDR3 spans 12 residues. Looked up from germline, CDR1 is SGHRS and CDR2 is YFSETQ. The CDR3 here is CASSPGSYEQYF. In DNA form, the CDR3 reads TGCGCCAGCAGCCCCGGATCCTACGAGCAGTACTTC.

V and J are TRBV9 and TRBJ2-2; D possibly corresponds to TRBD2 (5 bases). The ends were cut back, 0 bases at V and 0 bases at J, with 12 bases in the middle. The CDR3 contains 17 residues. Germline V gene data show CDR1 as SGDLS and CDR2 as YYNGEE. For the CDR3, the DNA is TGTGCCAGCAGCGTAGACATTCCGGGGTCGAACACCGGGGAGCTGTTTTTT. Its protein product is CASSVDIPGSNTGELFF.

The chain links TRBV7-9 to TRBJ2-7; the D is unclear. The CDR3 covers 12 residues. Per the germline V gene, CDR1 is SEHNR and CDR2 is FQNEAQ (reference sequence). The germline V and J ends were trimmed by 5 bases and 6 bases, with 11 bases remaining between them. CDR3 in amino acids: CASSPTFAEQYF. CDR3 bases: TGTGCCAGCAGCCCCACATTTGCCGAGCAGTACTTC.

J is TRBJ2-1 and V is TRBV10-3; 10 nucleotides match TRBD1. Germline CDR1 and CDR2: ENHRY and SYGVKD. V was clipped by 6 bases and J by 8 bases; unmatched bases: 7. This CDR3 is built from 14 residues. Here the CDR3 DNA reads TGTGCCATCAGGAAAGAGGACAGGGGGGATGAGCAGTTCTTC. Translation: CAIRKEDRGDEQFF.

This clone was seen a single time. One base away lies a much larger clone, so this may be a sequencing read error. Other DNA sequences in this sample translate to the same CDR3. This chain joins TRBV5-5 and TRBJ1-1; D remains ambiguous. This CDR3 comprises 13 residues. The germline gives CDR1 SGHKS, CDR2 YYEKEE (reference sequence). Between the trimmed V and J ends, which lost 2 bases and 1 base, there was a span of 6 bases. The CDR3 DNA reads as TGTGCCAGCAGCTTAATTCAGAACACTGAAGCTTTCTTT. It codes for CASSLIQNTEAFF. Based on the CDR3 plus reference TRBV5-5 and TRBJ1-1, the full variable domain is DAGVTQSPTHLIKTRGQQVTLRCSPISGHKSVSWYQQVLGQGPQFIFQYYEKEERGRGNFPDRFSARQFPNYSSELNVNALLLGDSALYLCASSLIQNTEAFFGQGTRLTVV.